A selection of T cell receptor beta chains follows, all from one sample in a study of brain metastases from non-small cell lung cancer. This table comes from immunoSEQ multiplex PCR, and its TCRdb copy is limited to in-frame clones, with some not included. This table holds about 1,900 clones, 90% found once. Sequenced input: tissue from a brain metastasis. Every receptor here comes from a donor over 35 with non-small cell lung cancer. CDR3s include the opening cysteine and the closing phenylalanine or tryptophan. D genes are given only for firm matches. Clone size is stated in some rows and not others, as once, few, many or a class when expanded.

TRBV5-4	-	TRBJ2-5	TRBD2	CASSTVVAGQETQYF	TGTGCCAGCAGCACCGTTGTAGCGGGGCAAGAGACCCAGTACTTC
TRBV2	-	TRBJ2-5	TRBD1	CASSRDRGAETQYF	TGTGCCAGCAGTAGGGACAGGGGTGCAGAGACCCAGTACTTC
TRBV6-5	-	TRBJ2-3	TRBD2	CACGGSGGADTQYF	TGTGCCTGCGGGGGGAGCGGGGGGGCAGATACGCAGTATTTT
TRBV6-2/TRBV6-3	-	TRBJ1-1	TRBD1	CASSYPRGPKNTEAFF	TGTGCCAGCAGTTACCCCAGGGGGCCCAAGAACACTGAAGCTTTCTTT
TRBV5-6	once	TRBJ1-4	TRBD1	CASSPKPGQYEKLFF	TGTGCCAGCAGTCCGAAACCGGGACAGTATGAAAAACTGTTTTTT
TRBV7-9	-	TRBJ2-7	-	CASSLDSQQYF	TGTGCCAGCAGCTTAGATAGCCAGCAGTACTTC
TRBV5-4	-	TRBJ2-3	-	CASSRKRGGPADTQYF	TGTGCCAGCAGCAGGAAGCGCGGTGGGCCCGCAGATACGCAGTATTTT
TRBV4-3	few	TRBJ2-1	TRBD2	CASSLASGAGGEQFF	TGCGCCAGCAGCCTAGCTAGCGGGGCTGGCGGGGAGCAGTTCTTC
TRBV10-3	-	TRBJ2-3	TRBD2	CAISESIAGRGDTQYF	TGTGCCATCAGTGAGTCTATCGCGGGGAGGGGAGATACGCAGTATTTT
TRBV19	-	TRBJ1-1	-	CASSIQGYDTEAFF	TGTGCCAGTAGTATACAGGGGTATGACACTGAAGCTTTCTTT
TRBV5-6	-	TRBJ2-5	-	CASSRQSDQETQYF	TGTGCCAGCAGCCGACAGTCAGACCAAGAGACCCAGTACTTC
TRBV2	few	TRBJ2-4	-	CASSVRDIQYF	TGTGCCAGCAGTGTTAGGGACATTCAGTACTTC
TRBV19	once	TRBJ1-5	TRBD1	CASKGTGGFQPQHF	TGTGCCAGTAAAGGGACAGGGGGCTTTCAGCCCCAGCATTTT
TRBV2	-	TRBJ1-4	-	CASVGEGEKSTNEKLFF	TGTGCCAGCGTTGGAGAAGGGGAAAAATCAACTAATGAAAAACTGTTTTTT
TRBV5-4	-	TRBJ2-5	-	CASSLVAGREETQYF	TGTGCCAGCAGCTTGGTCGCGGGGCGTGAAGAGACCCAGTACTTC
TRBV5-6	-	TRBJ2-1	-	CASSPGWGYNEQFF	TGTGCCAGCAGCCCTGGCTGGGGGTACAATGAGCAGTTCTTC
TRBV12-3/TRBV12-4	-	TRBJ2-2	-	CASSLTGLKLFF	TGTGCCAGCAGTTTGACGGGTCTGAAGCTGTTTTTT
TRBV6-5	-	TRBJ1-1	-	CASSSMSVSTEAFF	TGTGCCAGCAGCTCCATGTCAGTCAGCACTGAAGCTTTCTTT
TRBV5-1	-	TRBJ2-7	TRBD1	CASTPQRDRGYEQYF	TGCGCCAGCACCCCGCAGCGGGACAGGGGCTACGAGCAGTACTTC
TRBV25-1	-	TRBJ1-2	-	CASSDTGMVGYTF	TGTGCCAGCAGTGATACAGGGATGGTTGGCTACACCTTC
TRBV11-3	-	TRBJ2-1	-	CASSLDQSRAGVEQFF	TGTGCCAGCAGCTTAGATCAAAGCAGGGCAGGGGTTGAGCAGTTCTTC
TRBV21-1	-	TRBJ1-4	-	CASSKGCPMERGNEKLFF	TGTGCCAGCAGCAAAGGTTGCCCTATGGAGAGGGGAAATGAAAAACTGTTTTTT
TRBV11-3	-	TRBJ1-5	TRBD1	CASSWNRGHQPQHF	TGTGCCAGCAGCTGGAACAGGGGGCATCAGCCCCAGCATTTT
TRBV24-1	-	TRBJ1-1	TRBD1	CATRGQGAGTEAFF	TGTGCCACCAGAGGACAGGGGGCCGGCACTGAAGCTTTCTTT
TRBV4-2	-	TRBJ1-6	-	CASSQEVPSVNNSPLHF	TGTGCCAGCAGCCAAGAGGTACCTTCAGTGAATAATTCACCCCTCCACTTT
TRBV27	-	TRBJ2-1	-	CASREGGGEQFF	TGTGCCAGCAGAGAGGGGGGTGGTGAGCAGTTCTTC
TRBV10-3	once	TRBJ2-3	TRBD1	CAISERVSRAGGPDTQYF	TGTGCCATCAGTGAAAGGGTTTCGAGGGCAGGGGGTCCAGATACGCAGTATTTT
TRBV6-1	-	TRBJ2-6	-	CASSEGGSGANVLTF	TGTGCCAGCAGTGAAGGGGGCTCTGGGGCCAACGTCCTGACTTTC
TRBV18	-	TRBJ1-5	-	CASSGKIGNQPQHF	TGTGCCAGCTCAGGAAAGATAGGCAATCAGCCCCAGCATTTT
TRBV7-2	-	TRBJ1-3	-	CASSFSGVAAGNTIYF	TGTGCCAGCAGCTTTTCAGGGGTCGCAGCCGGAAACACCATATATTTT
TRBV7-2	-	TRBJ2-7	-	CASSFRQVISYEQYF	TGTGCCAGCAGCTTCCGACAGGTTATCTCCTACGAGCAGTACTTC
TRBV4-3	-	TRBJ2-3	TRBD2	CASSQDLGGSTDTQYF	TGCGCCAGCAGCCAAGATTTGGGGGGGAGCACAGATACGCAGTATTTT
TRBV24-1	-	TRBJ1-2	-	CATGSWGGGYTF	TGTGCCACCGGGTCGTGGGGAGGAGGCTACACCTTC
TRBV5-5	once	TRBJ2-7	-	CASSLWDLLSYEQYF	TGTGCCAGCAGCTTATGGGACCTTCTCTCCTACGAGCAGTACTTC
TRBV18	-	TRBJ2-5	TRBD1	CASSLSGGLGETQYF	TGTGCCAGCTCCCTCTCAGGGGGCTTGGGGGAGACCCAGTACTTC
TRBV6-5	-	TRBJ1-4	-	CASTLGGAAGEKLFF	TGTGCCAGCACCCTGGGCGGGGCAGCAGGGGAAAAACTGTTTTTT
TRBV5-1	-	TRBJ2-3	TRBD2	CASSLAGVAGDTQYF	TGCGCCAGCAGCTTGGCCGGGGTAGCGGGAGATACGCAGTATTTT
TRBV5-4	-	TRBJ2-5	TRBD2	CASSPTSGGRQETQYF	TGTGCCAGCAGCCCGACTAGCGGGGGGCGGCAAGAGACCCAGTACTTC
TRBV29-1	-	TRBJ2-1	-	CSARVQGEQFF	TGCAGCGCCCGGGTGCAGGGTGAGCAGTTCTTC
TRBV5-1	-	TRBJ1-2	-	CASSLVALDGYTF	TGCGCCAGCAGCTTGGTGGCACTGGATGGCTACACCTTC
TRBV3-1/TRBV3-2	-	TRBJ1-2	-	CASSQVVAGDSGYTF	TGTGCCAGCAGCCAAGTAGTGGCGGGAGACTCTGGCTACACCTTC
TRBV5-1	-	TRBJ1-4	-	CASSTQGPSNEKLFF	TGCGCTAGCAGCACCCAGGGCCCCTCTAATGAAAAACTGTTTTTT
TRBV7-9	once	TRBJ2-1	TRBD1	CASSRQGWQFF	TGTGCCAGCAGCCGACAGGGTTGGCAGTTCTTC